The 28 T cell receptor beta chains below were found in one sample sequenced in a study of OX40 agonist ivuxolimab in advanced cancers. Clones were sequenced by immunoSEQ multiplex PCR, and TCRdb holds only the in-frame ones, with some missing. The profile covers about 110,000 clones, with roughly nine tenths appearing a single time and around 0.27% taken by the ten largest. The specimen was CD4+ or CD8+ T cells sorted from blood, collected in a trial of the OX40 agonist ivuxolimab. Every receptor here comes from an adult with an advanced solid tumor such as melanoma, head and neck, liver or kidney cancer.

The chain is built from TRBV7-3 and TRBJ2-3; 14 nucleotides agree with TRBD2. V lost 5 bases to trimming and J lost 1 base; unmatched junction nucleotides: 2. Germline V CDR1 and CDR2: SGHTA, FQGTGA. The CDR3 is 16 amino acids. CDR3: CASSGTSGSGTDTQYF. Written as DNA, the CDR3 is TGTGCCAGCAGCGGGACTAGCGGGAGTGGCACAGATACGCAGTATTTT.

The gene calls are TRBV5-6 and TRBJ1-2, with 9 bases identical to TRBD1. The V segment lost 2 bases and the J segment 8 bases; nucleotides outside the gene matches: 7. This CDR3 comprises 14 residues. In germline, CDR1 is SGHDT, CDR2 YYEEEE. The CDR3 region is CASSLGDRVRGYTF. The CDR3 DNA reads TGTGCCAGCAGCTTAGGGGACAGGGTAAGGGGCTACACCTTC.

The V and J genes are TRBV14 and TRBJ2-3; D unresolved. Deletions cut 4 bases from V and 2 bases from J, with 10 bases between. The V gene's germline CDR1 is SGHDN and CDR2 FVKESK. The CDR3 is 14 residues long. This chain's CDR3 is CASSLTLSTDTQYF. The CDR3 nucleotides read TGTGCCAGCAGCCTCACCTTGTCCACAGATACGCAGTATTTT.

The gene calls are TRBV6-1 and TRBJ1-5; tentatively, D is TRBD1 (6 bases). The V gene lost 6 bases and the J gene lost 7 bases, with 19 bases spanning the gap. The germline V gene has CDR1 MNHNS and CDR2 SASEGT. This CDR3 has 15 amino acids. The CDR3 region is CASSDLQGSRQPQHF. In DNA form, the CDR3 reads TGTGCCAGCAGCGATCTACAGGGTTCGCGCCAGCCCCAGCATTTT.

The gene calls are TRBV28 and TRBJ2-1, with D possibly TRBD2 on 6 matching bases. The germline V gene encodes CDR1 MDHEN and CDR2 SYDVKM. This CDR3 spans 17 amino acids. V was cut by 2 bases and J by 4 bases, with 18 bases left in between. For the CDR3, the DNA is TGTGCCAGCAGTTTAAGGACGGGACGGGGGAATTACAATGAGCAGTTCTTC. The encoded protein is CASSLRTGRGNYNEQFF. Full variable domain (missing parts from reference TRBV28 and TRBJ2-1): DVKVTQSSRYLVKRTGEKVFLECVQDMDHENMFWYRQDPGLGLRLIYFSYDVKMKEKGDIPEGYSVSREKKERFSLILESASTNQTSMYLCASSLRTGRGNYNEQFFGPGTRLTVL.

The rearrangement links TRBV7-3 to TRBJ1-3, with unresolved D. Germline CDR1 is SGHTA and CDR2 is FQGTGA. Trimming cost V 8 bases and J 1 base, with 6 bases left between them. The CDR3 covers 12 residues. In DNA, the CDR3 is TGTGCCAGCTCCGGGTCTGGAAACACCATATATTTT. Protein product: CASSGSGNTIYF.

This rearrangement joins TRBV14 to TRBJ1-2; D gene uncertain. CDR1 and CDR2 (germline): SGHDN, FVKESK. The CDR3 runs to 14 residues. V was clipped by 1 base and J by 8 bases, with 14 bases between them. The DNA for the CDR3 is TGTGCCAGCAGCCAAGTAGGAGTTCGCAGGGGCTACACCTTC. This encodes CASSQVGVRRGYTF.

The rearrangement links TRBV5-5 to TRBJ2-7; D might be TRBD1 (6 bases). Germline assignment: CDR1 SGHKS and CDR2 YYEKEE (reference sequence). The length of the CDR3 is 15 residues. Trimming took 0 bases from V and 1 from J, leaving 11 bases between them. Here the CDR3 reads CASSLARGSSYEQYF. CDR3 nucleotide sequence: TGTGCCAGCAGCTTGGCCAGGGGTTCTTCCTACGAGCAGTACTTC.

The CDR3 is CASRRQYNEQFF. For the CDR3, the DNA is TGTGCCAGCAGACGGCAGTACAATGAGCAGTTCTTC. This chain uses TRBV6-1 with TRBJ2-1; D uncertain. This CDR3 contains 12 residues. Germline values: CDR1 MNHNS, CDR2 SASEGT. Between the trimmed V and J ends, which lost 6 bases and 4 bases, there was a span of 7 bases.

The gene calls are TRBV7-2 and TRBJ2-1; D perhaps matches TRBD2 (7 bases). CDR1 SGHTA and CDR2 FQGNSA come from the germline V gene. This CDR3 is 15 amino acids long. Trimming pared 5 bases from V and 4 bases from J, leaving 15 bases between. The CDR3 is CASSPPGGPYNEQFF. The DNA for the CDR3 is TGTGCCAGCAGCCCGCCGGGGGGCCCATACAATGAGCAGTTCTTC.

This sequence joins TRBV7-9 and TRBJ1-1; D not resolved. Germline-derived CDR1 and CDR2 are SEHNR and FQNEAQ (reference sequence). This CDR3 spans 13 amino acids. V lost 5 bases to trimming and J lost 1 base, with 8 bases between them. CDR3 bases: TGTGCCAGCAGCAGCGGGAAGAACACTGAAGCTTTCTTT. It yields the protein CASSSGKNTEAFF.

The J gene is TRBJ2-1, the V gene TRBV7-2, with 9 nucleotides matching TRBD2. The CDR3 covers 16 residues. V shed 1 base and J 7 bases; nucleotides not matched to a gene: 8. In germline, CDR1 is SGHTA, CDR2 FQGNSA. The CDR3 spells CASSLEASGELNEQFF. CDR3 in DNA: TGTGCCAGCAGCTTAGAGGCTAGCGGGGAGCTAAATGAGCAGTTCTTC.

The chain uses TRBV28 and TRBJ1-5, with 9 positions matching TRBD1. V lost 4 bases and J lost 6; bases outside the gene matches: 7. The germline V gene has CDR1 MDHEN and CDR2 SYDVKM. The CDR3 loop spans 15 amino acids. CDR3 sequence: CASSSQGTGLQPQHF. In DNA, the CDR3 is TGTGCCAGCAGTTCCCAGGGGACAGGGCTTCAGCCCCAGCATTTT.

The chain has TRBV7-2 and TRBJ2-7; D ambiguous. The CDR3 is 16 amino acids. Germline V gene lookup returns CDR1 SGHTA and CDR2 FQGNSA. Deletions cut 5 bases from V and 0 bases from J, with 17 bases between. CDR3 residues: CASSPWATRSSYEQYF. The DNA for the CDR3 is TGTGCCAGCAGCCCATGGGCGACGAGAAGCTCCTACGAGCAGTACTTC.

This clone appeared a single time. The chain combines TRBV4-1 with TRBJ1-1, with 7 bases identical to TRBD1. The length of the CDR3 is 15 residues. After removal of 1 base from V and 4 bases from J, the junction contained 6 bases not matched to a gene. The germline gives CDR1 MGHRA, CDR2 YSYEKL. The CDR3 loop is CASSQVDREGTEAFF. CDR3 coding DNA: TGCGCCAGCAGCCAAGTCGACAGGGAGGGCACTGAAGCTTTCTTT.

This clone turned up a few times. This sequence joins TRBV11-2 and TRBJ1-6; no definite D call. V gave up 10 bases and J gave up 8 bases, with 12 bases separating them. Germline CDR1 SGHAT, CDR2 FQNNGV. CDR3 length: 12 amino acids. This CDR3 is CATRQTDSPLHF. The CDR3 DNA is TGTGCCACCAGGCAGACGGATTCACCCCTCCACTTT.

J is TRBJ2-5 and V is TRBV5-6; D is unclear. The CDR3 runs 12 residues. The germline V and J ends were trimmed by 4 bases and 8 bases, with 12 bases remaining between them. The germline CDR1 and CDR2 sequences are SGHDT and YYEEEE. The DNA for the CDR3 is TGTGCCAGCAGCCCCCGGTTAGGTACCCAGTACTTC. Residues: CASSPRLGTQYF.

The V gene is TRBV6-5, the J gene TRBJ2-3; 12 bases agree with TRBD1. V lost 6 bases to trimming and J lost 4 bases; unmatched junction nucleotides: 5. CDR1 MNHEY and CDR2 SVGAGI come from the germline V gene. This CDR3 contains 15 residues. This chain's CDR3 is CASRPGTGGSDTQYF. As DNA, the CDR3 is TGTGCCAGCAGGCCGGGGACAGGGGGCTCAGATACGCAGTATTTT.

This chain's CDR3 is CASSLGTRRSQETQYF. CDR3 DNA sequence: TGTGCCAGCAGCCTAGGAACGCGGAGATCCCAAGAGACCCAGTACTTC. The gene calls are TRBV7-3 and TRBJ2-5; D gene unclear. The CDR3 is 16 residues long. With 5 bases removed from V and 1 base from J, the gap between germline ends came to 17 bases. Germline-derived CDR1 and CDR2 are SGHTA and FQGTGA.

The chain joins TRBV15 to TRBJ2-7, with D perhaps matching TRBD2 (5 bases). V was trimmed by 0 bases and J by 4 bases, leaving 13 bases between them. The CDR3 spans 15 residues. Per germline, CDR1 LNHNV and CDR2 YYDKDF (reference sequence). CDR3 amino acids: CATSRDRVSVYEQYF. DNA of the CDR3: TGTGCCACCAGCAGAGATCGGGTTAGCGTTTACGAGCAGTACTTC.

This chain joins TRBV10-3 and TRBJ2-7; a weak D match, TRBD1 (5 bases). The CDR3 covers 15 residues. Germline CDR1 ENHRY, CDR2 SYGVKD. The V end was cut by 4 bases, the J end by 1 base, with 14 bases between. This CDR3 reads CAISGVAGKSYEQYF. In DNA, the CDR3 is TGTGCCATCAGTGGAGTGGCAGGGAAGTCCTACGAGCAGTACTTC.

J is TRBJ1-4 and V is TRBV19, with unresolved D. The V and J ends lost 7 bases and 8 bases respectively, with 17 bases between them. The CDR3 loop spans 14 amino acids. Germline V lookup: CDR1 LNHDA, CDR2 SQIVND (reference sequence). The CDR3 DNA reads as TGTGCCAGTAAGATTGGGGTGTATGGAGAAAAACTGTTTTTT. The encoded protein is CASKIGVYGEKLFF. Together with reference TRBV19 and TRBJ1-4, the CDR3 gives the full variable domain: DGGITQSPKYLFRKEGQNVTLSCEQNLNHDAMYWYRQDPGQGLRLIYYSQIVNDFQKGDIAEGYSVSREKKESFPLTVTSAQKNPTAFYLCASKIGVYGEKLFFGSGTQLSVL.

J is TRBJ2-7 and V is TRBV7-3, with D perhaps TRBD2 (6 bases). Between the trimmed V and J ends, which lost 5 bases and 6 bases, there was a span of 17 bases. The CDR3 sequence is 14 residues long. CDR1 is SGHTA, CDR2 FQGTGA, per germline. The CDR3 reads CASSPGSTTGEQYF. In nucleotides, the CDR3 is TGTGCCAGCAGCCCCGGGAGTACTACGGGCGAGCAGTACTTC.

The chain links TRBV7-2 to TRBJ2-1; unclear D gene. From germline, CDR1 is SGHTA and CDR2 FQGNSA. V lost 5 bases and J lost 5, with 16 bases in between. This CDR3 has 15 amino acids. The CDR3 DNA sequence: TGTGCCAGCAGCGTGACGAGTGGGCCCGACAATGAGCAGTTCTTC. As protein: CASSVTSGPDNEQFF.

This chain joins TRBV4-3 and TRBJ1-1; 7 bases agree with TRBD1. The J segment lost 1 base and the V segment lost 4 bases, leaving 6 bases of the junction unmatched. The CDR3 covers 15 residues. Germline values: CDR1 LGHNA, CDR2 YSLEER. CDR3 sequence (DNA): TGCGCCAGCAGCCGCCGGGACAGCGAGAACACTGAAGCTTTCTTT. Protein: CASSRRDSENTEAFF.

The chain joins TRBV9 to TRBJ2-5; TRBD1 aligns across 7 bases. This CDR3 is built from 14 residues. The germline gives CDR1 SGDLS, CDR2 YYNGEE. V lost 2 bases to trimming and J lost 1 base; unmatched junction nucleotides: 2. The CDR3 bases are TGTGCCAGCAGCGTCGGGACAGTCCAAGAGACCCAGTACTTC. It translates to CASSVGTVQETQYF.

This clone was detected only once. This chain joins TRBV19 and TRBJ1-1, with D unresolved. V gave up 4 bases and J gave up 4 bases, with 4 bases separating them. The V gene's germline CDR1 is LNHDA and CDR2 SQIVND (reference sequence). The CDR3 sequence is 11 residues long. Here the CDR3 reads CASSRGTEAFF. The CDR3 nucleotides read TGTGCCAGTAGTAGGGGCACTGAAGCTTTCTTT.

This chain uses TRBV18 with TRBJ1-1; D might be TRBD1 (5 bases). Between the trimmed V and J ends, which lost 0 bases and 12 bases, there was a span of 11 bases. This CDR3 is built from 12 residues. Germline values: CDR1 KGHSH, CDR2 LQKENI. In DNA form, the CDR3 reads TGTGCCAGCTCACCACCGCAGGGTGTGACTTTCTTT. This translates into CASSPPQGVTFF.